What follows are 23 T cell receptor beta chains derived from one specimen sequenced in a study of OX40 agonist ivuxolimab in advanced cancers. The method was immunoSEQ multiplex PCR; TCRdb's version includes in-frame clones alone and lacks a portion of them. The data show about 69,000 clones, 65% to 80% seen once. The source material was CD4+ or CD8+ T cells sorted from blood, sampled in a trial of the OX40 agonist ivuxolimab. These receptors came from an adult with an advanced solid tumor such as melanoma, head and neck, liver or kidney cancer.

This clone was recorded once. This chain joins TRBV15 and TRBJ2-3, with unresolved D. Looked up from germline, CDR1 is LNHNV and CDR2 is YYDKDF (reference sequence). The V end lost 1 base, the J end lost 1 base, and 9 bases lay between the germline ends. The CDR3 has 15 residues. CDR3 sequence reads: CATSRGIGGTDTQYF. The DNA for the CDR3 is TGTGCCACCAGCAGAGGCATAGGAGGCACAGATACGCAGTATTTT.

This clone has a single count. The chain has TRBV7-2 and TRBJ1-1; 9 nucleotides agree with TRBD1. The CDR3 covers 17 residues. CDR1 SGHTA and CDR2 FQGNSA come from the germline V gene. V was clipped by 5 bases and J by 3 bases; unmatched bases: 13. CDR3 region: CASSPPALWTGDTEAFF. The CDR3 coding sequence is TGTGCCAGCAGCCCACCGGCCCTTTGGACAGGGGACACTGAAGCTTTCTTT.

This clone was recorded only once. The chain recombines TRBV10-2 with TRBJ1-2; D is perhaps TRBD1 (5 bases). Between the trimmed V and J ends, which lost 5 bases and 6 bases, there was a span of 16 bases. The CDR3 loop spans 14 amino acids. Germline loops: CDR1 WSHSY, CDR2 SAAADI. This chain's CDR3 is CASSTAGTRDGYTF. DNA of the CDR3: TGCGCCAGCAGTACCGCCGGGACCCGGGATGGCTACACCTTC.

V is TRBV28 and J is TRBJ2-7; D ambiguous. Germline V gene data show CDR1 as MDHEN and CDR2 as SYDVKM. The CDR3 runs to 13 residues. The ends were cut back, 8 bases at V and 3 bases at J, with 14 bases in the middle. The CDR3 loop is CASLSLKSYEQYF. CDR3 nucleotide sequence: TGTGCCAGCCTCAGTTTAAAAAGCTACGAGCAGTACTTC. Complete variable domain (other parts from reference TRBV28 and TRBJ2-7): DVKVTQSSRYLVKRTGEKVFLECVQDMDHENMFWYRQDPGLGLRLIYFSYDVKMKEKGDIPEGYSVSREKKERFSLILESASTNQTSMYLCASLSLKSYEQYFGPGTRLTVT.

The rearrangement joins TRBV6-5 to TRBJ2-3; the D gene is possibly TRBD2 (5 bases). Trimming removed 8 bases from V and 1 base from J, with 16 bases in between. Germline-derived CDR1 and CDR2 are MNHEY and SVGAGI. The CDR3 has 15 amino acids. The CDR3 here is CASPNGRGGTDTQYF. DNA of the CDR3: TGTGCCAGCCCTAATGGTCGGGGTGGCACAGATACGCAGTATTTT.

The CDR3 DNA reads as TGTGCCAGCAGCTTAGAGTGGACTAGCTACGAGCAGTACTTC. It encodes CASSLEWTSYEQYF. The V gene is TRBV11-2, the J gene TRBJ2-7, with TRBD2 matching over 7 bases. Trimming cost V 0 bases and J 3 bases; bases outside gene matches: 2. The CDR3 extends over 14 amino acids. CDR1 and CDR2 (germline): SGHAT, FQNNGV. The full variable domain, rest sourced from reference TRBV11-2 and TRBJ2-7, is EAGVAQSPRYKIIEKRQSVAFWCNPISGHATLYWYQQILGQGPKLLIQFQNNGVVDDSQLPKDRFSAERLKGVDSTLKIQPAKLEDSAVYLCASSLEWTSYEQYFGPGTRLTVT.

The CDR3 DNA reads TGCGCCAGCAGCCAAGGAAACAGCGCCTACGAGCAGTACTTC. It codes for CASSQGNSAYEQYF. The chain carries TRBV4-1 and TRBJ2-5; unclear D gene. The J call may be wrong; the DNA end is better matched by TRBJ2-7. Germline values: CDR1 MGHRA, CDR2 YSYEKL. This CDR3 is 14 amino acids long.

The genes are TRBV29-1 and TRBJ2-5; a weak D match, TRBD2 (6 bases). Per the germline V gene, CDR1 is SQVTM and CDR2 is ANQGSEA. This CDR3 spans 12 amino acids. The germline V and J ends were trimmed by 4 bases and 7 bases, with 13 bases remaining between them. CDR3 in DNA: TGCAGCGTTGGGACGTACGGGGGGACCCAGTACTTC. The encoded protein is CSVGTYGGTQYF.

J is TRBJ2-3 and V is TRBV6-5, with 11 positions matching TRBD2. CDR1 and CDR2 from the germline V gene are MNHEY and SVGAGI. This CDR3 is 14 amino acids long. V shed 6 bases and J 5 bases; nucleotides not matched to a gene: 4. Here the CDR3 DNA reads TGTGCCAGCAGATTAGCGGGAGGGGGAGATACGCAGTATTTT. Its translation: CASRLAGGGDTQYF.

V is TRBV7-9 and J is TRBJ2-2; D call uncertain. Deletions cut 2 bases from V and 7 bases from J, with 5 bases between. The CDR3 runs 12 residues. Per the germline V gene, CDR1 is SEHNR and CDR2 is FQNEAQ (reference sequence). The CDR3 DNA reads TGTGCCAGCAGCTTAAACGGCGGGGAGCTGTTTTTT. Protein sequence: CASSLNGGELFF.

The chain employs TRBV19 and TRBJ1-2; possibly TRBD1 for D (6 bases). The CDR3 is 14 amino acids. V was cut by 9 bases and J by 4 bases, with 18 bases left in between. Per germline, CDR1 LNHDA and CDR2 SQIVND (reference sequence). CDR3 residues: CASAKPQGSYGYTF. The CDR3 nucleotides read TGTGCCAGCGCTAAGCCCCAGGGGTCCTATGGCTACACCTTC.

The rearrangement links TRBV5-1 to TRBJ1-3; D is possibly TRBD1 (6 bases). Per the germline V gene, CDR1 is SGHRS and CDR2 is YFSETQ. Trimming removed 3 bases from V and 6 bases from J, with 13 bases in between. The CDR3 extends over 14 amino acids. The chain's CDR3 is CASSSTGKQNTIYF. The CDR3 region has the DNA TGCGCCAGCAGCTCAACAGGGAAGCAAAACACCATATATTTT.

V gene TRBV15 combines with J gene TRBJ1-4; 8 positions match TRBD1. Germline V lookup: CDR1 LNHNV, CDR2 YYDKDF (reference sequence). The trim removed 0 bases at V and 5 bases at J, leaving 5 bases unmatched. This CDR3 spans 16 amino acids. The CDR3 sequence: CATSRDYRGENEKLFF. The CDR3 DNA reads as TGTGCCACCAGCAGAGATTACAGGGGGGAGAATGAAAAACTGTTTTTT.

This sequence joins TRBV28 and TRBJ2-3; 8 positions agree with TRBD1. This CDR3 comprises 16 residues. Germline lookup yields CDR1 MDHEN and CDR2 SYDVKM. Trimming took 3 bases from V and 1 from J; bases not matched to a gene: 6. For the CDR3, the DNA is TGTGCCAGCAGTTTTTCGAGCAGGGGGCGCACAGATACGCAGTATTTT. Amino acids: CASSFSSRGRTDTQYF.

The DNA for the CDR3 is TGCGCCAGCAGCCAAGATAGTAGGTACGAGCAGTACTTC. This translates into CASSQDSRYEQYF. The chain has TRBV4-1 and TRBJ2-7, with no clear D. Germline V lookup: CDR1 MGHRA, CDR2 YSYEKL. Trimming pared 0 bases from V and 4 bases from J, leaving 7 bases between. This CDR3 contains 13 residues.

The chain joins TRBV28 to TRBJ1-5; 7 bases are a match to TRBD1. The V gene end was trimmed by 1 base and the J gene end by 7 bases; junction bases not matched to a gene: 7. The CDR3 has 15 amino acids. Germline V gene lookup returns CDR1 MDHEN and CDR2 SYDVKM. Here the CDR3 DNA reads TGTGCCAGCAGTTTATATCAGGGGGTAGGACAGCCCCAGCATTTT. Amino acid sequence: CASSLYQGVGQPQHF. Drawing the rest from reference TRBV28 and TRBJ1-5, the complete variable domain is DVKVTQSSRYLVKRTGEKVFLECVQDMDHENMFWYRQDPGLGLRLIYFSYDVKMKEKGDIPEGYSVSREKKERFSLILESASTNQTSMYLCASSLYQGVGQPQHFGDGTRLSIL.

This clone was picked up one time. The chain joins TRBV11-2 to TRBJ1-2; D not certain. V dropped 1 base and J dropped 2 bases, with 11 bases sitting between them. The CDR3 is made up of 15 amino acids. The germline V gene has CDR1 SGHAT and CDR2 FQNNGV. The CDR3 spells CASSLVAGTNYGYTF. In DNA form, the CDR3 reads TGTGCCAGCAGCTTAGTCGCGGGAACAAACTATGGCTACACCTTC. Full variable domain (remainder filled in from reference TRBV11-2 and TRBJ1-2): EAGVAQSPRYKIIEKRQSVAFWCNPISGHATLYWYQQILGQGPKLLIQFQNNGVVDDSQLPKDRFSAERLKGVDSTLKIQPAKLEDSAVYLCASSLVAGTNYGYTFGSGTRLTVV.

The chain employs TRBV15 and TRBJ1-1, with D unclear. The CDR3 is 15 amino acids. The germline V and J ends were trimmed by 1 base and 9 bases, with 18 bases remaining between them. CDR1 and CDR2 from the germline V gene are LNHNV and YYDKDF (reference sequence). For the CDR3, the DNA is TGTGCCACCAGCAGAGGCAACGCCGGAATGATCAAAGCTTTCTTT. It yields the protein CATSRGNAGMIKAFF. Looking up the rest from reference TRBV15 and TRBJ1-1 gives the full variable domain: DAMVIQNPRYQVTQFGKPVTLSCSQTLNHNVMYWYQQKSSQAPKLLFHYYDKDFNNEADTPDNFQSRRPNTSFCFLDIRSPGLGDTAMYLCATSRGNAGMIKAFFGQGTRLTVV.

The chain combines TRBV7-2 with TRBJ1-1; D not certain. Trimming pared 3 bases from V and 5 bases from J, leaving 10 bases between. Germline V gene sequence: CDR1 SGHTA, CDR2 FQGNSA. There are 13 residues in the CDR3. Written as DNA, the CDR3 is TGTGCCAGCAGCTTTTTCACAGAAACTGAAGCTTTCTTT. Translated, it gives CASSFFTETEAFF.

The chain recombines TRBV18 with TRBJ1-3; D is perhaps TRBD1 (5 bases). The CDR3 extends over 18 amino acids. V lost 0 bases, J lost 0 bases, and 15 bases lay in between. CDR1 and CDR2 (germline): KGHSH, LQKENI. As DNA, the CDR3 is TGTGCCAGCTCACCACCGGAGGCAGGGACTTCCTCTGGAAACACCATATATTTT. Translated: CASSPPEAGTSSGNTIYF.

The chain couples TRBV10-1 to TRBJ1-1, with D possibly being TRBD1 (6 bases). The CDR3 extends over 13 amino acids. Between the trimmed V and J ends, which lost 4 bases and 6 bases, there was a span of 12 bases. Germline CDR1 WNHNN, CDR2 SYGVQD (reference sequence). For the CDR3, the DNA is TGCGCCAGCAGTGTGGGGGGGGCACCTGAAGCTTTCTTT. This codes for CASSVGGAPEAFF.

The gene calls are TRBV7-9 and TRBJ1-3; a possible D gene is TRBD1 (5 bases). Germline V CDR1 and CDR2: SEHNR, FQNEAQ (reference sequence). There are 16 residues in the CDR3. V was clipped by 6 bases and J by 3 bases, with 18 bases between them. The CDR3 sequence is CASSAAGRLLGNTIYF. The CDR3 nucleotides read TGTGCCAGCAGTGCTGCGGGACGGCTCCTTGGAAACACCATATATTTT.

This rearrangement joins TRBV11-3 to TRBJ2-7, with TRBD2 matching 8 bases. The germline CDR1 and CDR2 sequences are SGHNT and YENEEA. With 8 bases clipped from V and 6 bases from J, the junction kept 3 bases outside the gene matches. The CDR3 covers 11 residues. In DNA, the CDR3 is TGTGCCAGCCGGGAGGGGCCCGAGCAGTACTTC. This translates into CASREGPEQYF.